The 15 T cell receptor beta chains below all came from one sample that was sequenced in a study of blood T cells in healthy people across ages. With a J-beta primer mix and a sample-barcoded 5' primer, a second PCR ran roughly 7 to 11 cycles. MiXCR was run by TCRdb on the 5' RACE reads, yielding one entry per CDR3 protein. The table includes roughly 800,000 distinct CDR3 sequences, roughly 25% detected once. The same specimen was also included in a second study, on T cells of mothers and their children.

The sample consisted of blood. Receptor source: a boy younger than 18 in good health.

This clonotype came up a few times. V usage is TRBV12-3 or TRBV12-4 and J usage is TRBJ1-6; 12 bases agree with TRBD1. CDR3 size: 17 residues. The J segment lost 7 bases and the V segment lost 5 bases, leaving 9 bases of the junction unmatched. The CDR3 DNA reads TGTGCCAGCAGTGGCCCGGGACAGGGGGCGGGAAATTCACCCCTCCACTTT. Its protein is CASSGPGQGAGNSPLHF.

This chain joins TRBV10-3 and TRBJ2-1, with 11 bases identical to TRBD2. The CDR3 is made up of 16 amino acids. J was trimmed by 5 bases and V by 3 bases; bases with no gene match: 6. Germline CDR1 ENHRY, CDR2 SYGVKD. The CDR3 sequence is CAISDPTSGADNEQFF. CDR3 DNA sequence: TGTGCCATCAGTGACCCGACTAGCGGGGCTGACAATGAGCAGTTCTTC.

The gene calls are TRBV19 and TRBJ1-1; TRBD1 is a possible D gene (6 bases). The germline gives CDR1 LNHDA, CDR2 SQIVND (reference sequence). The CDR3 totals 15 residues. Trimming removed 3 bases from V and 1 base from J, with 12 bases in between. The CDR3 nucleotides read TGTGCCAGTAGTATTCTGGGCAGGGGGAACACTGAAGCTTTCTTT. Amino acid sequence: CASSILGRGNTEAFF.

There are a few counts of this clonotype. The chain joins TRBV7-2 to TRBJ2-5; 11 bases fit TRBD2. TRBJ2-1 matches the DNA end more closely, so the J call is doubtful. Germline V lookup: CDR1 SGHTA, CDR2 FQGNSA. The CDR3 extends over 16 amino acids. The CDR3 protein is CASSTLWPSGRNEQFF. In nucleotides, the CDR3 is TGTGCCAGCAGCACATTGTGGCCTAGCGGGAGGAATGAGCAGTTCTTC.

The chain links TRBV28 to TRBJ1-4; D gene unclear. Germline V gives CDR1 MDHEN, CDR2 SYDVKM. This CDR3 is 13 amino acids long. Trimming removed 5 bases from V and 8 bases from J, with 12 bases in between. The CDR3 nucleotides are TGTGCCAGCAGTCCCCCGAGGGAGGAAAAACTGTTTTTT. As protein: CASSPPREEKLFF.

This clonotype was picked up one time. CDR3 amino acids: CSVGDNRGAFF. DNA of the CDR3: TGCAGCGTTGGTGACAACCGGGGAGCTTTCTTT. V is TRBV29-1 and J is TRBJ1-1; the D is unclear. V gave up 4 bases and J gave up 10 bases, with 13 bases separating them. The CDR3 totals 11 residues. Germline V lookup: CDR1 SQVTM, CDR2 ANQGSEA.

The chain has TRBV20-1 and TRBJ2-3, with a possible D match to TRBD2 (6 bases). The CDR3 runs 14 residues. Trimming pared 6 bases from V and 1 base from J, leaving 14 bases between. Per germline, CDR1 DFQATT and CDR2 SNEGSKA (reference sequence). The CDR3 region is CSAPTSRGTDTQYF. The CDR3 DNA reads as TGCAGTGCCCCTACTAGCAGGGGCACAGATACGCAGTATTTT.

This chain links TRBV7-2 with TRBJ2-7; tentative D call: TRBD2 (6 bases). In germline, CDR1 is SGHTA, CDR2 FQGNSA. V lost 3 bases and J 5 bases, leaving 14 bases between the germline ends. The CDR3 runs 14 residues. The CDR3: CASSFDWRGNEQYF. The CDR3 DNA is TGTGCCAGCAGCTTCGACTGGAGGGGAAACGAGCAGTACTTC.

The V gene is TRBV4-2, the J gene TRBJ2-5; 11 bases map to TRBD2. The CDR3 totals 18 residues. The ends lost 2 bases at V and 1 base at J; junction bases unmatched: 9. Germline CDR1 reads LGHNA; CDR2 reads YNFKEQ. In DNA form, the CDR3 reads TGTGCCAGCAGCCAACGGGCTAGCGGGAGGAGGGCCCAAGAGACCCAGTACTTC. Amino acid sequence: CASSQRASGRRAQETQYF.

The chain is built from TRBV5-8 and TRBJ1-1; D unresolved. Germline loops: CDR1 SGHTS, CDR2 YDEGEE. V lost 0 bases to trimming and J lost 3 bases, with 9 bases between them. The length of the CDR3 is 14 residues. CDR3 loop: CASSLGFAYTEAFF. CDR3 sequence (DNA): TGTGCCAGCAGCTTGGGTTTTGCGTACACTGAAGCTTTCTTT.

The chain carries TRBV5-6 and TRBJ1-1; D ambiguous. This CDR3 has 16 residues. V was clipped by 2 bases and J by 6 bases, with 20 bases between them. Germline assignment: CDR1 SGHDT and CDR2 YYEEEE. The CDR3 DNA follows: TGTGCCAGCAGCTTAACCCTCTTAGGTGATGGCTCTGAAGCTTTCTTT. It encodes CASSLTLLGDGSEAFF.

The gene calls are TRBV12-3 or TRBV12-4 and TRBJ2-3, with 7 positions matching TRBD2. The J segment lost 3 bases and the V segment lost 6 bases, leaving 9 bases of the junction unmatched. The CDR3 has 15 amino acids. The CDR3 DNA reads TGTGCCAGCAGCCCCACGGCGGGGGAGACAGATACGCAGTATTTT. Its protein product is CASSPTAGETDTQYF.

This clonotype showed up just a few times. V is TRBV9 and J is TRBJ2-2; the D gene could be TRBD1 or TRBD2 (5 bases each). V shed 3 bases and J shed 7 bases, with 16 bases lying between them. This CDR3 comprises 15 residues. Germline V gene lookup returns CDR1 SGDLS and CDR2 YYNGEE. CDR3 protein: CASSGGASLSGELFF. CDR3 DNA sequence: TGTGCCAGCAGCGGAGGGGCCTCGCTTAGCGGGGAGCTGTTTTTT.

There are a few counts of this clonotype. V is TRBV7-3 and J is TRBJ1-6, with TRBD1 as a possible D gene (6 bases). CDR1 and CDR2 (germline): SGHTA, FQGTGA. V lost 6 bases, J lost 7 bases, and 13 bases lay in between. CDR3 size: 14 residues. CDR3 DNA sequence: TGTGCCAGCAGTTCAGGGGCTGAGAATTCACCCCTCCACTTT. It yields the protein CASSSGAENSPLHF.

The genes are TRBV20-1 and TRBJ2-5; TRBD2 agrees at 10 bases. This CDR3 is 19 amino acids long. Germline V lookup: CDR1 DFQATT, CDR2 SNEGSKA (reference sequence). J gave up 0 bases and V 4 bases, and 17 bases lay outside the gene matches. In DNA form, the CDR3 reads TGCAGTGCTAAGGGTTTGGTAGCGGGGGGCCCGGTGTACCAAGAGACCCAGTACTTC. As protein: CSAKGLVAGGPVYQETQYF.